This T cell receptor beta chain was found in a study of blood T cell repertoires in COVID-19. The wider study: From T cells, B-cell-depleted T cells, or PBMCs came the material, which was cDNA or gDNA.

Measured with immunoSEQ multiplex PCR; TCRdb has only the in-frame clones, and not every one. The table lists roughly 160,000 clones, roughly 84% of them singletons. The CDR3 is 14 amino acids. The germline V gene encodes CDR1 LNHDA and CDR2 SQIVND (reference sequence). V shed 3 bases and J shed 7 bases, with 15 bases lying between them. The V call is TRBV19, the J call TRBJ1-2; perhaps TRBD1 as D (6 bases). The TCR sequence derives from an elderly woman with active or convalescent COVID-19. Sequenced material: peripheral blood. In nucleotides, the CDR3 is TGTGCCAGTAGTATTGTGGGGGGGCAAGTTGGCTACACCTTC. This codes for CASSIVGGQVGYTF.